This T cell receptor (beta chain) appears in the sequencing data of a study of cytomegalovirus exposure and HLA in healthy donors. Study-level findings and limits: According to an earlier analysis, most TCR beta V segments yielded productive rearrangements about 90% or about 30% of the time.

The germline gives CDR1 MNHEY, CDR2 SVGAGI. The CDR3 runs 15 residues. V trimming: 6 bases; J trimming: 4 bases; junction bases outside the gene matches: 6. The PCR ran on 60 Vbeta and 13 Jbeta primers. The table came from immunoSEQ multiplex PCR; TCRdb's copy has only in-frame clones and leaves some out. Among 200,000 or so clones listed, nearly 80% were seen once. Concerning this clone: The antigen is unknown.

The sample was PBMCs. The chain has TRBV6-5 and TRBJ2-7; 13 bases agree with TRBD2. The sequence derives from a man aged 18 to 35 in good health and CMV-seronegative. The CDR3 bases are TGTGCCAGCAGCCCCGGGACTAGCGGGATGTACGAGCAGTACTTC. Amino acids: CASSPGTSGMYEQYF.